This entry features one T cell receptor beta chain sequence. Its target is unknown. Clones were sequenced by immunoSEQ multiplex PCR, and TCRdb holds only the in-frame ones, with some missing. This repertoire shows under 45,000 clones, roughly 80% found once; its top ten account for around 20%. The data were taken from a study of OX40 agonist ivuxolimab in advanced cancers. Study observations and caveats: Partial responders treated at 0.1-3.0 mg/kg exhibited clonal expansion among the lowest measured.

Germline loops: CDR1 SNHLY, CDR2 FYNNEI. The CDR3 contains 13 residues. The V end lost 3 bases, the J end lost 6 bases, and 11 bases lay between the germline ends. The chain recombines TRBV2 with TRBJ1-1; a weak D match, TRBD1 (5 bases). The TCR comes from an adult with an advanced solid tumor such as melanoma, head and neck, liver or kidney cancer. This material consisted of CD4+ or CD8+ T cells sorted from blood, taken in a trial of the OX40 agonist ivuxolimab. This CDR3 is CASSDRMTAEAFF. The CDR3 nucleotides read TGTGCCAGCAGTGATAGAATGACAGCTGAAGCTTTCTTT.